This T cell receptor (beta chain) appears in the sequencing data of a study of CD4 T cells in relation to SARS-CoV-2 and coronaviruses. The overall study: The HLA restriction of the shared crossreactive spike epitopes was mapped.

Produced via immunoSEQ multiplex PCR; TCRdb's table is partial and in-frame only. The table includes 15,000 to 20,000 clones, roughly 82% detected once. Unexposed donor CD4+ T cells date from 2011-2018, before the COVID-19 pandemic. After nine to ten days of culture, CD4+ T cells were isolated. As cell numbers allowed, unexposed-donor CD4+ T cells faced SARS-CoV-2 S/N and four cold-coronavirus spikes. Findings and limits, study-wide: No crossreactivity against non-spike viral proteins was tested here.

A single count supports this clone. Its specificity is not known. CDR1 and CDR2 (germline): SGHTS, YDEGEE. The CDR3 sequence is 15 residues long. V was clipped by 6 bases and J by 0 bases, with 15 bases between them. The rearrangement links TRBV5-8 to TRBJ1-1, with TRBD1 as a possible D gene (6 bases). This TCR derives from a human donor in good health. The sequenced material came from CD4+ T cells from PBMCs, cultured in vitro. In DNA form, the CDR3 reads TGTGCCAGCACCCAGGGGTTAGGGGTGAACACTGAAGCTTTCTTT. Translation gives CASTQGLGVNTEAFF.